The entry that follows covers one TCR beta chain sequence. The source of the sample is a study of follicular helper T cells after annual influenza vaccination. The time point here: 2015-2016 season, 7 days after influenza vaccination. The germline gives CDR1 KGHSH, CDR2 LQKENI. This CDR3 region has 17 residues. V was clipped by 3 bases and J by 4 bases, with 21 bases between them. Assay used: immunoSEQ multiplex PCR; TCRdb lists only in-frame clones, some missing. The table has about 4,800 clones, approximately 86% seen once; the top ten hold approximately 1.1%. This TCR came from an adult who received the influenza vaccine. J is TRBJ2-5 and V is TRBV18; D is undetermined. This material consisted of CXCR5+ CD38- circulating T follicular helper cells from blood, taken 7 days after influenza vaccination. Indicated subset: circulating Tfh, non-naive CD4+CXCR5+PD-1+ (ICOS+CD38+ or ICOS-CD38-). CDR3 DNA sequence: TGTGCCAGCTCACCCCCCTCCCGGTTGACTCGGGCAGAGACCCAGTACTTC. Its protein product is CASSPPSRLTRAETQYF.